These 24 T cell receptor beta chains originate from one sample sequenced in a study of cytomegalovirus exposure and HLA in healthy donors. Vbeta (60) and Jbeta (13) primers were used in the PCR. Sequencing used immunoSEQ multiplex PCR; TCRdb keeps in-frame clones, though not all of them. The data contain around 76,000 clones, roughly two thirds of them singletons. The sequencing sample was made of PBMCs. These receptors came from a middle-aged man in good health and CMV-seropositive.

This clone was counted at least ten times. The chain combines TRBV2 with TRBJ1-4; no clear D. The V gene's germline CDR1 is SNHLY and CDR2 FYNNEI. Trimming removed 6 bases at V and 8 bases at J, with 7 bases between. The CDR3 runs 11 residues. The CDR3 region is CASRTLEKLFF. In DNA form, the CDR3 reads TGTGCCAGCAGAACATTGGAAAAACTGTTTTTT. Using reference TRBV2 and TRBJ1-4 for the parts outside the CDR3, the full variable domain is EPEVTQTPSHQVTQMGQEVILRCVPISNHLYFYWYRQILGQKVEFLVSFYNNEISEKSEIFDDQFSVERPDGSNFTLKIRSTKLEDSAMYFCASRTLEKLFFGSGTQLSVL.

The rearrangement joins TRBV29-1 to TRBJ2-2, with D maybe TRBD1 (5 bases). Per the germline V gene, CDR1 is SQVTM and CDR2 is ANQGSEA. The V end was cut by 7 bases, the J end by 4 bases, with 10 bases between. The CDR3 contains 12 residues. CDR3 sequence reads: CSERQITGELFF. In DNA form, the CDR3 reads TGCAGCGAGAGACAGATCACCGGGGAGCTGTTTTTT.

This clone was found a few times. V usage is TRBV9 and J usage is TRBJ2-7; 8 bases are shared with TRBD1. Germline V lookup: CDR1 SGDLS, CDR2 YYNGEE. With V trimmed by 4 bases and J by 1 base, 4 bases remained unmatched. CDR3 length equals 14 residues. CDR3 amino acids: CASSSRDRSYEQYF. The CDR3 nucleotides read TGTGCCAGCAGCTCGAGGGACAGGTCCTACGAGCAGTACTTC.

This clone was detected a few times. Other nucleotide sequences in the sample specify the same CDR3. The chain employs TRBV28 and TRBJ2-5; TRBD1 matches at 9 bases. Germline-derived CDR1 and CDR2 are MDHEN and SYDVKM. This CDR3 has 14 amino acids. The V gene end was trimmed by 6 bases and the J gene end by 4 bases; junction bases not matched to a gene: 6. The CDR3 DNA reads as TGTGCCAGCAGCCGGGGACAGGGAAGAGAGACCCAGTACTTC. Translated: CASSRGQGRETQYF.

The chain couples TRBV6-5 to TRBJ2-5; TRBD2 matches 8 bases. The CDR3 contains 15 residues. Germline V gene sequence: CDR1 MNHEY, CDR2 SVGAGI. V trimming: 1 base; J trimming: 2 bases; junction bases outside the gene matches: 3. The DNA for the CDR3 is TGTGCCAGCAGTTACTATAGCGGGGAACAAGAGACCCAGTACTTC. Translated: CASSYYSGEQETQYF.

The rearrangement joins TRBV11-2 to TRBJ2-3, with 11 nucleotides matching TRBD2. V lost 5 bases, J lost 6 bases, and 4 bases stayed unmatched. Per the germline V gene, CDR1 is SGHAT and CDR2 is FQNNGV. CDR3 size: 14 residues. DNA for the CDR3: TGTGCCAGCAGCACTAGCGGGAGAAGGGATACGCAGTATTTT. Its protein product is CASSTSGRRDTQYF.

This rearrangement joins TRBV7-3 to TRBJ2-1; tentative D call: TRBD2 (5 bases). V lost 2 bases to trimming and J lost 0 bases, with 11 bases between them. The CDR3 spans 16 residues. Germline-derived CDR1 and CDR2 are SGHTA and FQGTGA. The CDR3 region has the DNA TGTGCCAGCAGCTTAGGCGGCGGGCTCTCCTACAATGAGCAGTTCTTC. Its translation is CASSLGGGLSYNEQFF.

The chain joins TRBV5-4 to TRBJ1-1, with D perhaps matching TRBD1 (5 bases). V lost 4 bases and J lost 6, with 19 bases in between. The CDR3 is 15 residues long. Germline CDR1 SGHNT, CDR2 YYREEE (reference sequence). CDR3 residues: CASSHRPPLDAEAFF. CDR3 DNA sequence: TGTGCCAGCAGCCACAGGCCCCCCTTAGATGCTGAAGCTTTCTTT.

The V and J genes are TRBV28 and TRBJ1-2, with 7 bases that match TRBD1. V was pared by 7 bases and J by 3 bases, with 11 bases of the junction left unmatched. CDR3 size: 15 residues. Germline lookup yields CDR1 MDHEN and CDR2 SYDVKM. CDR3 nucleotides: TGTGCCAGCAACCCGCCCGGGACAGCCGACTATGGCTACACCTTC. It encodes CASNPPGTADYGYTF.

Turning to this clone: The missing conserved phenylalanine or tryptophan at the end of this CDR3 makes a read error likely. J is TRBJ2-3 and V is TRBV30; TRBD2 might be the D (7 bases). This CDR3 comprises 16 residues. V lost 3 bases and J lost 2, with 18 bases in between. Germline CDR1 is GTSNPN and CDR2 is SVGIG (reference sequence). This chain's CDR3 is CAWRGLRGGVTDTQYV. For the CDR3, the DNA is TGTGCCTGGAGGGGATTGAGGGGGGGGGTCACAGATACGCAGTATGTT.

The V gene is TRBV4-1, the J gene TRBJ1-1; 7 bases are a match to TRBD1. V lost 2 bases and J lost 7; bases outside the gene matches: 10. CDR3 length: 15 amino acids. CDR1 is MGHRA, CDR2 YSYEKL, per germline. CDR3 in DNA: TGCGCCAGCAGCCAACCGCAGGGGGGAAGTTATGAAGCTTTCTTT. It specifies CASSQPQGGSYEAFF.

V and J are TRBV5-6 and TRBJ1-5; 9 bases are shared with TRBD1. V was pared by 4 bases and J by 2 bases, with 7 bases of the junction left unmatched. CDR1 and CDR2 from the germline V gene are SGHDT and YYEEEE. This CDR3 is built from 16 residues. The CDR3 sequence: CASSKTGGDGNQPQHF. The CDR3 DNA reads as TGTGCCAGCAGCAAGACAGGGGGGGACGGCAATCAGCCCCAGCATTTT.

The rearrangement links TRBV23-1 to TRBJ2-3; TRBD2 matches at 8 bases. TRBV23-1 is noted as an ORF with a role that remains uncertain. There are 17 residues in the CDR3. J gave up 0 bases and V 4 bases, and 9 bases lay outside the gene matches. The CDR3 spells CASSPPEIAGSTDTQYF. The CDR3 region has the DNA TGCGCCAGCAGTCCGCCCGAAATAGCGGGAAGCACAGATACGCAGTATTTT.

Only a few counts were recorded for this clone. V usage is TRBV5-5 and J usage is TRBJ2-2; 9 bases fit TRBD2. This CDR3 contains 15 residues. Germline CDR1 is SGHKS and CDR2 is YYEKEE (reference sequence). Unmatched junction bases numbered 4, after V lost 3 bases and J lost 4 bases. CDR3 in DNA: TGTGCCAGCAGCTCTAGCGGGGCGTTCACCGGGGAGCTGTTTTTT. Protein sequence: CASSSSGAFTGELFF.

The CDR3 loop is CASSEAPVSGNTIYF. For the CDR3, the DNA is TGTGCCAGCAGTGAAGCTCCGGTCTCTGGAAACACCATATATTTT. V and J are TRBV6-1 and TRBJ1-3; no reliable D call. The CDR3 sequence is 15 residues long. Trimming left V 0 bases short and J 0 bases short, with 6 bases between. The germline V gene encodes CDR1 MNHNS and CDR2 SASEGT.

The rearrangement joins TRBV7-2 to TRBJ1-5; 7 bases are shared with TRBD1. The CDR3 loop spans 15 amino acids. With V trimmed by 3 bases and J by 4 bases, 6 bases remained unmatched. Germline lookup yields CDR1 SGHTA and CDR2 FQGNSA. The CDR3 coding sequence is TGTGCCAGCAGCTTTTCGGGACAGACGAATCAGCCCCAGCATTTT. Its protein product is CASSFSGQTNQPQHF.

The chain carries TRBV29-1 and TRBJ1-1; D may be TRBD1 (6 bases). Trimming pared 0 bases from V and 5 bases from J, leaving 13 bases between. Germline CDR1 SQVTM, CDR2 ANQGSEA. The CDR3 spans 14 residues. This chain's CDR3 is CSVEDWGQGTEAFF. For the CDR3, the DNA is TGCAGCGTTGAAGATTGGGGCCAGGGGACTGAAGCTTTCTTT.

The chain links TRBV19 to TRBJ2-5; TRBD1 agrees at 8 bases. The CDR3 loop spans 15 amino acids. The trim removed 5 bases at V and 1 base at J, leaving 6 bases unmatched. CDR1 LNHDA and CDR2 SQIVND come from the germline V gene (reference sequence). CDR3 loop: CASSSRQGIQETQYF. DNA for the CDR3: TGTGCCAGTAGTTCCCGACAGGGGATCCAAGAGACCCAGTACTTC.

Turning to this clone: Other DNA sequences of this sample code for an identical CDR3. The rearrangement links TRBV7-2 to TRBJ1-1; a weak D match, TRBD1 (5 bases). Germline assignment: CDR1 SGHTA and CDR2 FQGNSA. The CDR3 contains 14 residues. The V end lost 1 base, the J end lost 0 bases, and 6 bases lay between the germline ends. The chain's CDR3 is CASSLGGLNTEAFF. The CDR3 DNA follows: TGTGCCAGCAGCTTAGGGGGCCTGAACACTGAAGCTTTCTTT.

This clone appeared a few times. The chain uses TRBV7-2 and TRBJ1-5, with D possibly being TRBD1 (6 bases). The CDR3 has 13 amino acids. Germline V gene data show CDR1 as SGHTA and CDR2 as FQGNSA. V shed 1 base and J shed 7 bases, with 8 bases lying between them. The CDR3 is CASSLGGGQPQHF. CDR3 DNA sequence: TGTGCCAGCAGCTTAGGGGGGGGCCAGCCCCAGCATTTT. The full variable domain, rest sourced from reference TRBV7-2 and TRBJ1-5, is GAGVSQSPSNKVTEKGKDVELRCDPISGHTALYWYRQSLGQGLEFLIYFQGNSAPDKSGLPSDRFSAERTGGSVSTLTIQRTQQEDSAVYLCASSLGGGQPQHFGDGTRLSIL.

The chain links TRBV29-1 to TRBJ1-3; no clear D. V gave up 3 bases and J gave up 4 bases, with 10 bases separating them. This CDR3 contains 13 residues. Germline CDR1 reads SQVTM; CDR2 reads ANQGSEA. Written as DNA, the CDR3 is TGCAGCGTTGATGAGGGAGGGGGAAACACCATATATTTT. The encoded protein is CSVDEGGGNTIYF.

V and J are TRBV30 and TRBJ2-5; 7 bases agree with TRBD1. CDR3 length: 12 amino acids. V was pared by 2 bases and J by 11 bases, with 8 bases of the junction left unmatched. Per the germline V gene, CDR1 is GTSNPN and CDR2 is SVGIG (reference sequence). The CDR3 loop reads CAWSPTGVEQYF. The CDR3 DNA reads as TGTGCCTGGAGTCCTACAGGGGTAGAGCAGTACTTC.

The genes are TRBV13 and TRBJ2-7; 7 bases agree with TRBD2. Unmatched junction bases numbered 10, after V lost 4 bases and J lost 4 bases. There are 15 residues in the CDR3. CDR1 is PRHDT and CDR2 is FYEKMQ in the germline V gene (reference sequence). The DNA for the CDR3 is TGTGCCAGCAGCTGGCGGACTAGGTCCCGGTACGAGCAGTACTTC. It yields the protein CASSWRTRSRYEQYF.

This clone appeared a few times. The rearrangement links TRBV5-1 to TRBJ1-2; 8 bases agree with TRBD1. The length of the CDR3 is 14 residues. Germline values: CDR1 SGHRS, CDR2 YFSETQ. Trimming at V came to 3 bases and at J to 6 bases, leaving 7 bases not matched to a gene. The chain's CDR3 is CASSWRTGRDGYTF. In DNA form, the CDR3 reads TGCGCCAGCAGCTGGAGGACAGGGCGCGATGGCTACACCTTC.